The 26 T cell receptor beta chains in this list originate from one sample, sequenced in a study of technical replicates of blood from a handful of donors. Measured with immunoSEQ multiplex PCR; TCRdb has only the in-frame clones, and not every one. The sample has about 70,000 clones; approximately 94% are singletons. Material for sequencing was T cells isolated from PBMCs. These receptors were collected from a human donor in good health.

J is TRBJ2-7 and V is TRBV7-3; no clear D gene. The CDR3 loop spans 14 amino acids. From germline, CDR1 is SGHTA and CDR2 FQGTGA. Trimming pared 0 bases from V and 0 bases from J, leaving 6 bases between. The CDR3 nucleotides read TGTGCCAGCAGCTTAACTAAGAGCTCCTACGAGCAGTACTTC. It translates to CASSLTKSSYEQYF.

This rearrangement joins TRBV11-2 to TRBJ1-5; D not certain. This CDR3 is built from 13 residues. V gave up 3 bases and J gave up 3 bases, with 6 bases separating them. CDR1 and CDR2 (germline): SGHAT, FQNNGV. CDR3 in amino acids: CASSFEHNQPQHF. Here the CDR3 DNA reads TGTGCCAGCAGCTTCGAGCACAATCAGCCCCAGCATTTT. The complete variable domain, with remaining parts taken from reference TRBV11-2 and TRBJ1-5, reads EAGVAQSPRYKIIEKRQSVAFWCNPISGHATLYWYQQILGQGPKLLIQFQNNGVVDDSQLPKDRFSAERLKGVDSTLKIQPAKLEDSAVYLCASSFEHNQPQHFGDGTRLSIL.

The chain has TRBV5-1 and TRBJ1-2; 8 nucleotides line up with TRBD1. CDR1 is SGHRS and CDR2 is YFSETQ in the germline V gene. The V segment lost 4 bases and the J segment 4 bases; nucleotides outside the gene matches: 3. This CDR3 contains 13 residues. The CDR3 DNA follows: TGCGCCAGCAGCCCGGGACAGGCCTATGGCTACACCTTC. Its translation: CASSPGQAYGYTF.

This chain links TRBV10-1 with TRBJ2-2; D might be TRBD1 (6 bases). This CDR3 is built from 16 residues. V was clipped by 2 bases and J by 5 bases, with 15 bases between them. From germline, CDR1 is WNHNN and CDR2 SYGVQD (reference sequence). CDR3 loop: CASSEMVGRGTGELFF. The CDR3 coding sequence is TGCGCCAGCAGTGAGATGGTCGGCAGGGGAACCGGGGAGCTGTTTTTT.

This clone occurred once. The chain has TRBV13 and TRBJ1-5; 7 bases agree with TRBD1. Trimming cost V 5 bases and J 7 bases; bases outside gene matches: 11. Germline CDR1 is PRHDT and CDR2 is FYEKMQ (reference sequence). This CDR3 is 15 amino acids long. CDR3 residues: CASSIQRQGRQPQHF. CDR3 in DNA: TGTGCCAGCAGCATCCAACGACAGGGTCGGCAGCCCCAGCATTTT. Based on the CDR3 plus reference TRBV13 and TRBJ1-5, the full variable domain is AAGVIQSPRHLIKEKRETATLKCYPIPRHDTVYWYQQGPGQDPQFLISFYEKMQSDKGSIPDRFSAQQFSDYHSELNMSSLELGDSALYFCASSIQRQGRQPQHFGDGTRLSIL.

The genes are TRBV7-9 and TRBJ2-2; no reliable D call. The germline CDR1 and CDR2 sequences are SEHNR and FQNEAQ (reference sequence). This CDR3 region has 15 residues. V shed 3 bases and J shed 6 bases, with 14 bases lying between them. CDR3 DNA: TGTGCCAGCAGCTTTCTGCAGTCTCTGGCCGGGGAGCTGTTTTTT. Its translation: CASSFLQSLAGELFF.

Here the CDR3 DNA reads TGTGCCAGCAGCTTAGTGACAAGCTCCTACAATGAGCAGTTCTTC. Its protein product is CASSLVTSSYNEQFF. This sequence joins TRBV11-2 and TRBJ2-1; D gene ambiguous. Germline loops: CDR1 SGHAT, CDR2 FQNNGV. This CDR3 contains 15 residues. Deletions cut 1 base from V and 0 bases from J, with 7 bases between.

The chain links TRBV15 to TRBJ2-5; no clear D. V dropped 0 bases and J dropped 5 bases, with 10 bases sitting between them. Germline-derived CDR1 and CDR2 are LNHNV and YYDKDF (reference sequence). This CDR3 is built from 14 residues. The DNA for the CDR3 is TGTGCCACCAGCAGAGATCGCAGTGTTGAGACCCAGTACTTC. Protein sequence: CATSRDRSVETQYF. The full variable domain, completed using reference TRBV15 and TRBJ2-5, is DAMVIQNPRYQVTQFGKPVTLSCSQTLNHNVMYWYQQKSSQAPKLLFHYYDKDFNNEADTPDNFQSRRPNTSFCFLDIRSPGLGDTAMYLCATSRDRSVETQYFGPGTRLLVL.

This sequence joins TRBV18 and TRBJ2-7; TRBD1 matches at 10 bases. V shed 6 bases and J 5 bases; nucleotides not matched to a gene: 10. The CDR3 is 15 residues long. In germline, CDR1 is KGHSH, CDR2 LQKENI. The CDR3 sequence: CASSPTMTGGDEQYF. CDR3 nucleotides: TGTGCCAGCTCCCCAACCATGACAGGGGGCGACGAGCAGTACTTC. The whole variable domain, remainder taken from reference TRBV18 and TRBJ2-7, is NAGVMQNPRHLVRRRGQEARLRCSPMKGHSHVYWYRQLPEEGLKFMVYLQKENIIDESGMPKERFSAEFPKEGPSILRIQQVVRGDSAAYFCASSPTMTGGDEQYFGPGTRLTVT.

This chain connects TRBV25-1 to TRBJ2-1; D ambiguous. The ends were cut back, 1 base at V and 7 bases at J, with 5 bases in the middle. Looked up from germline, CDR1 is MGHDK and CDR2 is SYGVNS. The CDR3 is made up of 12 amino acids. The CDR3 region is CASSESFNEQFF. DNA for the CDR3: TGTGCCAGCAGTGAATCTTTTAATGAGCAGTTCTTC.

The gene calls are TRBV19 and TRBJ2-1, with 8 bases lining up with TRBD2. J gave up 2 bases and V 6 bases, and 3 bases lay outside the gene matches. Germline CDR1 LNHDA, CDR2 SQIVND (reference sequence). This CDR3 region has 14 residues. CDR3 in amino acids: CASSPGLAYNEQFF. CDR3 nucleotides: TGTGCCAGTAGCCCGGGACTAGCCTACAATGAGCAGTTCTTC.

This chain links TRBV4-3 with TRBJ2-7; D is perhaps TRBD1 (5 bases). Germline CDR1 and CDR2: LGHNA and YSLEER. V was clipped by 0 bases and J by 4 bases, with 13 bases between them. The CDR3 runs 15 residues. This CDR3 is CASSQDGPGPYEQYF. The DNA of the CDR3 is TGCGCCAGCAGCCAAGATGGGCCAGGGCCTTACGAGCAGTACTTC.

V gene TRBV7-9 combines with J gene TRBJ2-7, with a possible D match to TRBD2 (6 bases). This CDR3 is 18 amino acids long. Germline V gene data show CDR1 as SEHNR and CDR2 as FQNEAQ (reference sequence). Trimming left V 6 bases short and J 3 bases short, with 27 bases between. The CDR3 loop reads CASRSDSLTGAGLYEQYF. The CDR3 DNA is TGTGCCAGCAGATCCGACAGTTTAACGGGAGCTGGACTCTACGAGCAGTACTTC.

The genes are TRBV5-4 and TRBJ1-3, with no clear D. Trimming cost V 4 bases and J 1 base, with 6 bases left between them. The V gene's germline CDR1 is SGHNT and CDR2 YYREEE (reference sequence). The CDR3 length is 13 residues. In DNA form, the CDR3 reads TGTGCCAGCAGCCCCACTTCTGGAAACACCATATATTTT. It specifies CASSPTSGNTIYF.

J is TRBJ1-5 and V is TRBV7-9, with a possible D match to TRBD1 (6 bases). Germline assignment: CDR1 SEHNR and CDR2 FQNEAQ (reference sequence). There are 14 residues in the CDR3. Trimming cost V 5 bases and J 2 bases, with 10 bases left between them. CDR3 bases: TGTGCCAGCAGCACACAGGGAGGCAATCAGCCCCAGCATTTT. This codes for CASSTQGGNQPQHF.

V gene TRBV28 combines with J gene TRBJ2-7; D possibly corresponds to TRBD1 (5 bases). The germline V gene encodes CDR1 MDHEN and CDR2 SYDVKM. Trimming pared 10 bases from V and 1 base from J, leaving 20 bases between. CDR3 length: 15 residues. This CDR3 reads CATSPPMGQSYEQYF. As DNA, the CDR3 is TGTGCCACCTCTCCCCCCATGGGGCAGTCCTACGAGCAGTACTTC. The full variable domain, rest sourced from reference TRBV28 and TRBJ2-7, is DVKVTQSSRYLVKRTGEKVFLECVQDMDHENMFWYRQDPGLGLRLIYFSYDVKMKEKGDIPEGYSVSREKKERFSLILESASTNQTSMYLCATSPPMGQSYEQYFGPGTRLTVT.

The chain uses TRBV5-1 and TRBJ2-3; TRBD1 aligns across 7 bases. This CDR3 spans 14 amino acids. Trimming at V came to 0 bases and at J to 8 bases, leaving 6 bases not matched to a gene. Per the germline V gene, CDR1 is SGHRS and CDR2 is YFSETQ. The CDR3 region has the DNA TGCGCCAGCAGCTTGGACCGGGACAGCCTTACGCAGTATTTT. It yields the protein CASSLDRDSLTQYF.

The chain is built from TRBV11-2 and TRBJ2-5, with 8 bases that match TRBD2. This CDR3 is 15 amino acids long. V shed 5 bases and J 2 bases; nucleotides not matched to a gene: 7. CDR1 and CDR2 (germline): SGHAT, FQNNGV. CDR3 nucleotide sequence: TGTGCCAGCAGCGACAACGGACTAGCTCAAGAGACCCAGTACTTC. As protein: CASSDNGLAQETQYF.

The V call is TRBV2, the J call TRBJ1-5; D possibly corresponds to TRBD1 (5 bases). The CDR3 is 13 residues long. The germline V gene encodes CDR1 SNHLY and CDR2 FYNNEI. V was shortened by 3 bases and J by 5 bases, with 8 bases between the two germline ends. This CDR3 reads CASSEETDQPQHF. CDR3 bases: TGTGCCAGCAGTGAGGAGACAGATCAGCCCCAGCATTTT.

The CDR3 DNA follows: TGCGCCAGCAGCCTGGGGCAGGGGGGCTACGAGCAGTACTTC. Residues: CASSLGQGGYEQYF. The chain combines TRBV5-1 with TRBJ2-7; D is perhaps TRBD1 (7 bases). CDR3 length equals 14 residues. CDR1 and CDR2 (germline): SGHRS, YFSETQ. Trimming removed 4 bases from V and 3 bases from J, with 14 bases in between. Combining the CDR3 with reference TRBV5-1 and TRBJ2-7 gives the whole variable domain KAGVTQTPRYLIKTRGQQVTLSCSPISGHRSVSWYQQTPGQGLQFLFEYFSETQRNKGNFPGRFSGRQFSNSRSEMNVSTLELGDSALYLCASSLGQGGYEQYFGPGTRLTVT.

This chain connects TRBV6-1 to TRBJ1-5; 7 nucleotides align to TRBD1. The V and J ends lost 5 bases and 6 bases, in that order; junction bases with no gene match: 10. CDR1 and CDR2 from the germline V gene are MNHNS and SASEGT. CDR3 size: 15 residues. CDR3 residues: CASSNQQGNVQPQHF. For the CDR3, the DNA is TGTGCCAGCAGTAACCAACAGGGGAACGTTCAGCCCCAGCATTTT.

This chain connects TRBV6-4 to TRBJ2-7; the match to TRBD2 covers 13 bases. CDR1 and CDR2 from the germline V gene are MRHNA and SNTAGT. CDR3 length equals 16 residues. V gave up 3 bases and J gave up 5 bases; unmatched junction bases: 7. CDR3 sequence: CASSDKTSGRGNEQYF. The CDR3 nucleotides are TGTGCCAGCAGTGATAAAACTAGCGGGAGGGGCAACGAGCAGTACTTC.

The chain joins TRBV6-6 to TRBJ1-4; tentative D call: TRBD1 (6 bases). This CDR3 is built from 15 residues. CDR1 is MNHNY and CDR2 is SVGAGI in the germline V gene (reference sequence). Trimming took off 0 bases at V and 7 bases at J, with 12 bases between the two ends. The chain's CDR3 is CASSYSRTGSEKLFF. In DNA, the CDR3 is TGTGCCAGCAGTTACTCGAGAACAGGGAGTGAAAAACTGTTTTTT.

The chain joins TRBV5-5 to TRBJ2-7; 10 positions match TRBD2. V trimming: 3 bases; J trimming: 3 bases; junction bases outside the gene matches: 6. The CDR3 runs 15 residues. CDR1 SGHKS and CDR2 YYEKEE come from the germline V gene (reference sequence). The CDR3 DNA is TGTGCCAGCAGCTCTCCCTGGACTAGCGGCTACGAGCAGTACTTC. Its protein is CASSSPWTSGYEQYF.

In its sample, this clone was seen once. This chain uses TRBV28 with TRBJ1-1; maybe TRBD1 (6 bases). V lost 5 bases, J lost 3 bases, and 16 bases lay in between. There are 15 residues in the CDR3. Looked up from germline, CDR1 is MDHEN and CDR2 is SYDVKM. CDR3 coding DNA: TGTGCCAGCAGTGGGGGGGCGGGAGGGGACACTGAAGCTTTCTTT. Protein sequence: CASSGGAGGDTEAFF.

The chain carries TRBV29-1 and TRBJ1-3; D perhaps matches TRBD1 (6 bases). The CDR3 totals 12 residues. Trimming cost V 6 bases and J 2 bases, with 8 bases left between them. Looked up from germline, CDR1 is SQVTM and CDR2 is ANQGSEA. The CDR3 region has the DNA TGCAGCGTCAGGGGCACTGGAAACACCATATATTTT. It codes for CSVRGTGNTIYF.